This TCR beta chain was captured by sequencing in a study of T cell repertoires in cytomegalovirus infection. About this clonotype itself: Its specificity is not known.

Using its own MiXCR run on the reads, TCRdb lists one record per CDR3 protein. The table shows some 99,000 distinct CDR3 sequences, with around 31% occurring only once. Overall study results and limits: The cumulative frequency of public TCR beta families distinguished individuals who carried CMV together with the relevant HLA.

The V end lost 3 bases, the J end lost 9 bases, and 6 bases lay between the germline ends. This CDR3 region has 11 residues. From germline, CDR1 is SNHLY and CDR2 FYNNEI. The chain uses TRBV2 and TRBJ2-1; D gene ambiguous. The source was CD8+ T cells from cultured PBMCs, collected from culture after CMV antigen stimulation. This TCR was sampled from a human donor in good health (CMV status not recorded). Some clones in this sample may be carry-over from other donors' samples. As DNA, the CDR3 is TGTGCCAGCAGTGAGCGTGGTGAGCAGTTCTTC. Protein sequence: CASSERGEQFF.